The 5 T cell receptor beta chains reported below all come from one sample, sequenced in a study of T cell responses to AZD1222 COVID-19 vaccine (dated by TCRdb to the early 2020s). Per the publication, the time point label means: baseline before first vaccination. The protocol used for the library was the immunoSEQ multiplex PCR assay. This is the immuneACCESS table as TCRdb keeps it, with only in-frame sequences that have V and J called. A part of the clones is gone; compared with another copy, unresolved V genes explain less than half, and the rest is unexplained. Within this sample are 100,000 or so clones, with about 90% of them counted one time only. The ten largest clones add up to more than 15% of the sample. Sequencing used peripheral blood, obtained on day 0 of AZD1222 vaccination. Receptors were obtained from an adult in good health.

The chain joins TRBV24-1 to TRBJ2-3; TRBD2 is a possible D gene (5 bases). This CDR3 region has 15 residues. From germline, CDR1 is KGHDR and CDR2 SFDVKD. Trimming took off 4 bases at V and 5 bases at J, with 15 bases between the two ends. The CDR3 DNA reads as TGTGCCACCAGTGACCCCAAGGGCGCGGGAGATACGCAGTATTTT. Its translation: CATSDPKGAGDTQYF.

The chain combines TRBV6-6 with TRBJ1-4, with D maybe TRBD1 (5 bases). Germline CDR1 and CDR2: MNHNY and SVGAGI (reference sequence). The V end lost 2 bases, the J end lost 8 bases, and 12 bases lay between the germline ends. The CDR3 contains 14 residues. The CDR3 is CASSYQRDREKLFF. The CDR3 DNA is TGTGCCAGCAGTTACCAACGAGACAGAGAAAAACTGTTTTTT.

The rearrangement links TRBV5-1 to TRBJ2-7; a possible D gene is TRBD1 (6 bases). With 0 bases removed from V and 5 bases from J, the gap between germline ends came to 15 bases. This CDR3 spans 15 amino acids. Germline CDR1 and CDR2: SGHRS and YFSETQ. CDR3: CASSLGAGVGDEQYF. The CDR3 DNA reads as TGCGCCAGCAGCTTGGGGGCAGGGGTCGGGGACGAGCAGTACTTC.

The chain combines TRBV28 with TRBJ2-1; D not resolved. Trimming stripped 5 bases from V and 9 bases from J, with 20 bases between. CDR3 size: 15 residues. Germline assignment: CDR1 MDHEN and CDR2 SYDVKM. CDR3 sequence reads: CASSHPRRTSPEQFF. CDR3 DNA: TGTGCCAGCAGTCACCCTAGGCGCACCTCCCCTGAGCAGTTCTTC.

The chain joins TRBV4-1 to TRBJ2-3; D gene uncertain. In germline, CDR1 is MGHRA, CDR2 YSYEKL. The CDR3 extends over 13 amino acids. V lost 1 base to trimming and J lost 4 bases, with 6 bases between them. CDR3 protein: CASSQGPADTQYF. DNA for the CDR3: TGCGCCAGCAGCCAAGGTCCTGCAGATACGCAGTATTTT.